Presented here are 24 T cell receptor beta chains from one specimen sequenced in a study of T-cell reconstitution after alpha-beta-depleted transplantation in children. Preparation of the TCRbeta library involved a method that used unique molecular identifiers. TCRdb analysed the PCR reads with MiXCR anew, one entry per CDR3 protein. The table has over 450,000 distinct CDR3 sequences, roughly a tenth seen once. The sample here was PBMCs, taken before TCRalphabeta/CD19-depleted stem cell transplant. The receptors derive from a child aged 2 to 9 with inherited bone marrow failure, due to receive a stem cell transplant.

The rearrangement uses TRBV29-1 and TRBJ2-3, with 7 nucleotides matching TRBD2. The CDR3 has 16 residues. CDR1 and CDR2 (germline): SQVTM, ANQGSEA. Losses at the gene ends were 4 bases for V and 2 bases for J; bases not matched to a gene: 12. CDR3 in amino acids: CSVVGAAGRVTDTQYF. The DNA of the CDR3 is TGCAGCGTTGTAGGGGCGGCGGGGAGGGTCACAGATACGCAGTATTTT.

This clonotype was seen at least ten times. This sequence joins TRBV20-1 and TRBJ2-3; D unresolved. This CDR3 contains 13 residues. The V end was cut by 3 bases, the J end by 0 bases, with 7 bases between. CDR1 is DFQATT, CDR2 SNEGSKA, per germline (reference sequence). The CDR3 spells CSARSGSTDTQYF. CDR3 bases: TGCAGTGCTAGGTCCGGAAGCACAGATACGCAGTATTTT.

CDR3 loop: CASSPGDAGANTGELFF. The CDR3 coding sequence is TGTGCCAGCTCACCAGGTGATGCAGGGGCGAACACCGGGGAGCTGTTTTTT. The gene calls are TRBV18 and TRBJ2-2; TRBD1 is a possible D gene (6 bases). V was shortened by 2 bases and J by 0 bases, with 13 bases between the two germline ends. CDR3 size: 17 residues. Germline CDR1 reads KGHSH; CDR2 reads LQKENI.

The sample holds many counts of this clonotype. The gene calls are TRBV30 and TRBJ2-5; D not resolved. This CDR3 contains 14 residues. V lost 0 bases and J 7 bases, leaving 15 bases between the germline ends. Germline V gives CDR1 GTSNPN, CDR2 SVGIG (reference sequence). CDR3 DNA sequence: TGTGCCTGGAGTGTAGCCCCGCATGAAGCGACCCAGTACTTC. Protein: CAWSVAPHEATQYF.

The sample holds a few counts of this clonotype. This chain uses TRBV18 with TRBJ2-1; D gene unclear. The CDR3 is 15 residues long. In germline, CDR1 is KGHSH, CDR2 LQKENI. The ends were cut back, 6 bases at V and 2 bases at J, with 14 bases in the middle. The CDR3 sequence is CASSPDLATYNEQFF. The CDR3 nucleotides read TGTGCCAGCTCCCCGGACCTGGCCACCTACAATGAGCAGTTCTTC.

Many counts were recorded for this clonotype. The chain employs TRBV10-3 and TRBJ2-1, with 8 positions matching TRBD2. Trimming cost V 0 bases and J 5 bases; bases outside gene matches: 6. This CDR3 comprises 16 residues. Germline-derived CDR1 and CDR2 are ENHRY and SYGVKD. The CDR3 sequence is CAISESVFGGDNEQFF. DNA of the CDR3: TGTGCCATCAGTGAGTCGGTTTTCGGGGGGGACAATGAGCAGTTCTTC.

V is TRBV20-1 and J is TRBJ2-7; 8 nucleotides line up with TRBD2. Unmatched junction bases numbered 10, after V lost 3 bases and J lost 3 bases. The CDR3 contains 15 residues. Germline CDR1 is DFQATT and CDR2 is SNEGSKA (reference sequence). In DNA, the CDR3 is TGCAGTGCTAGTCCCTTAACACTAGCGGACTACGAGCAGTACTTC. It specifies CSASPLTLADYEQYF.

The rearrangement uses TRBV5-4 and TRBJ2-2; D may be TRBD1 (5 bases). The CDR3 is 13 amino acids. In germline, CDR1 is SGHNT, CDR2 YYREEE (reference sequence). Trimming took off 4 bases at V and 6 bases at J, with 10 bases between the two ends. This CDR3 reads CASSATGAGELFF. The DNA for the CDR3 is TGTGCCAGCAGCGCCACAGGAGCCGGGGAGCTGTTTTTT.

This clonotype was recorded many times. The chain carries TRBV7-2 and TRBJ2-5; 9 bases are a match to TRBD1. This CDR3 spans 14 amino acids. The trim removed 4 bases at V and 5 bases at J, leaving 5 bases unmatched. Germline V lookup: CDR1 SGHTA, CDR2 FQGNSA. CDR3 nucleotides: TGTGCCAGCAGCTCCGGGACAGGGCTTGAGACCCAGTACTTC. Translating it yields CASSSGTGLETQYF.

This clonotype was seen only a few times. J is TRBJ2-1 and V is TRBV4-2, with TRBD2 matching 13 bases. Germline trimming cut 1 base from V and 7 bases from J; bases unmatched to any gene: 7. CDR1 is LGHNA and CDR2 is YNFKEQ in the germline V gene. The CDR3 contains 17 residues. DNA of the CDR3: TGTGCCAGCAGCCAAGTACAGACTAGCGGGAGGATGAATGAGCAGTTCTTC. Translation: CASSQVQTSGRMNEQFF.

This clonotype appeared many times. This chain links TRBV27 with TRBJ2-3; 8 bases match TRBD1. Germline V lookup: CDR1 MNHEY, CDR2 SMNVEV (reference sequence). The CDR3 length is 13 residues. The junction had 5 bases not matched to a gene; V was cut back by 2 bases and J by 10 bases. In DNA, the CDR3 is TGTGCCAGCAGTTTACCGGACAGGGTCGCGCAGTATTTT. This sequence encodes CASSLPDRVAQYF.

This clonotype was counted ten times or more. CDR3 amino acids: CASSPLPDTGELFF. The CDR3 nucleotides read TGTGCCAGCAGTCCACTACCAGACACCGGGGAGCTGTTTTTT. This chain connects TRBV27 to TRBJ2-2; D gene uncertain. Germline CDR1 is MNHEY and CDR2 is SMNVEV (reference sequence). V was trimmed by 5 bases and J by 3 bases, leaving 10 bases between them. The CDR3 is made up of 14 amino acids.

This clonotype has at least ten counts. V usage is TRBV10-3 and J usage is TRBJ2-5; D may correspond to TRBD1 or TRBD2 (6 bases each). Germline CDR1 ENHRY, CDR2 SYGVKD. The CDR3 extends over 14 amino acids. Trimming stripped 5 bases from V and 1 base from J, with 11 bases between. The CDR3 region is CAISSGEVQETQYF. Written as DNA, the CDR3 is TGTGCCATCAGTTCAGGGGAGGTCCAAGAGACCCAGTACTTC.

This clonotype was seen many times. This chain connects TRBV30 to TRBJ1-5, with 9 bases identical to TRBD1. Germline V gene lookup returns CDR1 GTSNPN and CDR2 SVGIG (reference sequence). V lost 2 bases to trimming and J lost 1 base; unmatched junction nucleotides: 6. The CDR3 runs to 16 residues. This CDR3 is CAWSSGTGTSNQPQHF. DNA of the CDR3: TGTGCCTGGAGTTCCGGGACAGGGACAAGCAATCAGCCCCAGCATTTT.

This clonotype occurred many times. This rearrangement joins TRBV30 to TRBJ2-3, with D perhaps TRBD2 (5 bases). Germline assignment: CDR1 GTSNPN and CDR2 SVGIG (reference sequence). The CDR3 has 14 residues. The V gene lost 0 bases and the J gene lost 2 bases, with 9 bases spanning the gap. In DNA, the CDR3 is TGTGCCTGGAGTGTTGGGAGTACCACAGATACGCAGTATTTT. Its protein is CAWSVGSTTDTQYF.

The sample holds many counts of this clonotype. The V and J genes are TRBV27 and TRBJ2-7; perhaps D is TRBD1 or TRBD2 (5 bases each). Trimming pared 0 bases from V and 2 bases from J, leaving 14 bases between. This CDR3 comprises 16 residues. The germline gives CDR1 MNHEY, CDR2 SMNVEV (reference sequence). The CDR3 reads CASSLSAGTLTYEQYF. The DNA of the CDR3 is TGTGCCAGCAGTTTATCGGCTGGGACGCTTACCTACGAGCAGTACTTC.

This clonotype was counted many times. The chain links TRBV27 to TRBJ2-2, with 9 positions matching TRBD2. Germline CDR1 reads MNHEY; CDR2 reads SMNVEV (reference sequence). The CDR3 runs 16 residues. Trimming took 1 base from V and 4 from J; bases not matched to a gene: 4. The CDR3 DNA reads TGTGCCAGCAGTTTATTTGGCGGGAGGGCCACCGGGGAGCTGTTTTTT. Protein: CASSLFGGRATGELFF.

The chain employs TRBV20-1 and TRBJ2-5; 8 positions match TRBD1. The CDR3 sequence is 14 residues long. With 0 bases clipped from V and 5 bases from J, the junction kept 5 bases outside the gene matches. Per the germline V gene, CDR1 is DFQATT and CDR2 is SNEGSKA (reference sequence). The CDR3 DNA is TGCAGTGCTAGAGAGCCCAGGGGGCGGGAGACCCAGTACTTC. Amino acid sequence: CSAREPRGRETQYF.

This chain uses TRBV5-1 with TRBJ2-3, with TRBD2 matching over 9 bases. V was clipped by 4 bases and J by 3 bases; unmatched bases: 3. The CDR3 spans 14 residues. Germline CDR1 is SGHRS and CDR2 is YFSETQ. The CDR3 DNA is TGCGCCAGCAGCGCAGGACTAGCGACAGATACGCAGTATTTT. Residues: CASSAGLATDTQYF.

This clonotype has ten or more counts. The V call is TRBV12-3 or TRBV12-4, the J call TRBJ1-2; the D is unclear. The V gene lost 1 base and the J gene lost 5 bases, with 17 bases spanning the gap. CDR3 length equals 16 residues. The CDR3 reads CASSLGRADPRYGYTF. CDR3 bases: TGTGCCAGCAGTTTAGGGAGGGCAGACCCTCGGTATGGCTACACCTTC.

This clonotype appeared many times. This rearrangement joins TRBV28 to TRBJ1-6; D not certain. V was trimmed by 8 bases and J by 8 bases, leaving 10 bases between them. CDR3 length: 12 amino acids. Germline V gene data show CDR1 as MDHEN and CDR2 as SYDVKM. The CDR3 region has the DNA TGTGCCAGCGGCGGTTTTGATTCACCCCTCCACTTT. Translating gives CASGGFDSPLHF.

This clonotype was recorded a few times. This chain uses TRBV7-2 with TRBJ2-3, with 8 bases aligning to TRBD1. The CDR3 is 14 amino acids. Per the germline V gene, CDR1 is SGHTA and CDR2 is FQGNSA. The J segment lost 6 bases and the V segment lost 5 bases, leaving 7 bases of the junction unmatched. This CDR3 is CASSQGQGFDTQYF. In DNA form, the CDR3 reads TGTGCCAGCAGCCAAGGACAGGGTTTTGATACGCAGTATTTT.

This clonotype was recorded many times. This chain connects TRBV7-2 to TRBJ2-5; the D call may be TRBD1 or TRBD2 (6 bases each). CDR1 is SGHTA and CDR2 is FQGNSA in the germline V gene. Trimming took 3 bases from V and 5 from J, leaving 13 bases between them. The length of the CDR3 is 14 residues. In DNA form, the CDR3 reads TGTGCCAGCAGCTTCGGGGGCTCGAGGGAGACCCAGTACTTC. Amino acids: CASSFGGSRETQYF.

In this sample, this clonotype turned up many times. The rearrangement uses TRBV30 and TRBJ2-3; D is ambiguous. V was trimmed by 3 bases and J by 1 base, leaving 2 bases between them. Germline CDR1 GTSNPN, CDR2 SVGIG (reference sequence). This CDR3 has 11 amino acids. This chain's CDR3 is CAWRGTDTQYF. CDR3 bases: TGTGCCTGGAGGGGCACAGATACGCAGTATTTT.